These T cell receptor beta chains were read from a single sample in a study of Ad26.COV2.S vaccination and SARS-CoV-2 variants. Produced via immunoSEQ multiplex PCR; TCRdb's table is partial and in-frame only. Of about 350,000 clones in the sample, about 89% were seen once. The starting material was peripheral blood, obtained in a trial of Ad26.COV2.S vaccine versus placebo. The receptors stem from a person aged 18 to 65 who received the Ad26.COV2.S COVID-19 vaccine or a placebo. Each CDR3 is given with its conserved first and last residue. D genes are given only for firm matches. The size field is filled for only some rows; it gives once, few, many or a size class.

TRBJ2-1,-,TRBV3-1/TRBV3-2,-,CASSQDPLSSYNEQFF,TGTGCCAGCAGCCAAGATCCACTGAGCTCCTACAATGAGCAGTTCTTC
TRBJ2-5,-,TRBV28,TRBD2,CASSAGTSGSRETQYF,TGTGCCAGCAGTGCCGGGACTAGCGGGAGTCGGGAGACCCAGTACTTC
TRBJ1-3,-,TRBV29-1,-,CSVGGGGNTIYF,TGCAGCGTCGGTGGGGGTGGAAACACCATATATTTT
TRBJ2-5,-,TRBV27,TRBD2,CASSLSPFASGGEGTQYF,TGTGCCAGCAGTTTGTCCCCCTTCGCTAGCGGGGGCGAGGGGACCCAGTACTTC
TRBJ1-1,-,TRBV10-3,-,CAISDSGRENTEAFF,TGTGCCATCAGTGACTCTGGGAGGGAGAACACTGAAGCTTTCTTT
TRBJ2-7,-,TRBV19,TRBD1,CASSVTGDLAYEQYF,TGTGCCAGTAGTGTGACAGGGGATCTCGCCTACGAGCAGTACTTC
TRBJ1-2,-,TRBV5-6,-,CASRQAVSQSNYGYTF,TGTGCCAGCAGACAAGCAGTGTCCCAATCTAACTATGGCTACACCTTC
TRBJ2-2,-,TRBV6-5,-,CASRPGTNTGELFF,TGTGCCAGCAGACCGGGCACGAACACCGGGGAGCTGTTTTTT
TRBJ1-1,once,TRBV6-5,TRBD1,CASSPGQGLVEAFF,TGTGCCAGCAGTCCCGGACAGGGTCTTGTTGAAGCTTTCTTT
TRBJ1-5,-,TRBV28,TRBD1,CASREQGVGGPQHF,TGTGCCAGCAGGGAACAGGGGGTAGGGGGGCCCCAGCATTTT
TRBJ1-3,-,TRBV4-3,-,CASSPKHGAGNTIYF,TGCGCCAGCAGCCCAAAGCATGGGGCTGGAAACACCATATATTTT
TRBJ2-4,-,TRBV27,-,CASSSMGAGRDIQYF,TGTGCCAGCAGTTCGATGGGGGCAGGGCGGGACATTCAGTACTTC
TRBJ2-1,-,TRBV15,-,CATSRPRGDEQFF,TGTGCCACCAGCAGACCCAGGGGCGATGAGCAGTTCTTC
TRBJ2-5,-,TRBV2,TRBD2,CASSSQTSGEETQYF,TGTGCCAGCAGTTCTCAGACTAGCGGGGAAGAGACCCAGTACTTC
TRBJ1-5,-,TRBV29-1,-,CSVQTAGFNQPQHF,TGCAGCGTTCAGACGGCGGGCTTCAATCAGCCCCAGCATTTT
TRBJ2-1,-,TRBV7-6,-,CASSLGGFRDNEQFF,TGTGCCAGCAGCTTGGGTGGGTTCCGCGACAATGAGCAGTTCTTC
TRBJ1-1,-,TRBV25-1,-,CASSELELANTEAFF,TGTGCCAGCAGTGAATTGGAGTTGGCGAACACTGAAGCTTTCTTT
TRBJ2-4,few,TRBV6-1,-,CASSEVYEIAKNIQYF,TGTGCCAGCAGTGAAGTGTATGAGATAGCCAAAAACATTCAGTACTTC
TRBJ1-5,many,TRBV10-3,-,CAISEPGVNQPQHF,TGTGCCATCAGTGAACCCGGGGTTAATCAGCCCCAGCATTTT
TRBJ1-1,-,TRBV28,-,CASSLRGAGEAFF,TGTGCCAGCAGTTTAAGGGGGGCGGGTGAAGCTTTCTTT
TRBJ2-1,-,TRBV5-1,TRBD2,CASTLAGDVNEQFF,TGCGCCAGCACCCTAGCGGGAGATGTCAATGAGCAGTTCTTC
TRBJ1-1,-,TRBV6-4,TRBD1,CASSEVGTGVQESTEAFF,TGTGCCAGCAGTGAAGTTGGGACAGGGGTACAGGAAAGCACTGAAGCTTTCTTT
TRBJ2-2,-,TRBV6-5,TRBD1,CASSYSGQPNTGELFF,TGTGCCAGCAGTTACTCGGGACAGCCAAACACCGGGGAGCTGTTTTTT
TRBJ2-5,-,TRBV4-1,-,CASSLFLSGVETQYF,TGCGCCAGCAGCCTCTTCCTCAGTGGTGTTGAGACCCAGTACTTC
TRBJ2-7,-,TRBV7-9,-,CASMGAGDGGSYEQYF,TGTGCCAGCATGGGGGCAGGCGACGGCGGCTCCTACGAGCAGTACTTC
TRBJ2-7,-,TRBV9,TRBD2,CASSPSTSGVYEQYF,TGTGCCAGCAGCCCATCGACTAGCGGAGTCTACGAGCAGTACTTC
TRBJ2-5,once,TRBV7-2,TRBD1,CASSTGQVQETQYF,TGTGCCAGCAGTACTGGACAGGTCCAAGAGACCCAGTACTTC
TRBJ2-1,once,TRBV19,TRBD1,CASSPGLTGGMNEQFF,TGTGCCAGTAGCCCGGGGTTGACAGGGGGGATGAATGAGCAGTTCTTC